The 32 T cell receptor beta chains below all came from one sample that was sequenced in a study of PD-1 blockade in mismatch repair-deficient tumors. Using immunoSEQ multiplex PCR, the repertoire was profiled, and TCRdb retains in-frame clones only, with some absent. The sample includes approximately 15,000 clones, roughly four fifths of them seen just once. No antigens are known for them. Time point noted: roughly eleven-day in vitro stimulation with candidate neoantigen peptide 5. The sample was cells cultured in vitro, taken from a patient treated with pembrolizumab. The receptors stem from an adult with mismatch repair-deficient cancer.

The chain joins TRBV28 to TRBJ2-6, with 7 bases identical to TRBD2. With 8 bases clipped from V and 2 bases from J, the junction kept 6 bases outside the gene matches. Germline CDR1 is MDHEN and CDR2 is SYDVKM. This CDR3 contains 15 residues. The CDR3 is CASVGGSPGANVLTF. For the CDR3, the DNA is TGTGCCAGCGTAGGCGGGAGCCCTGGGGCCAACGTCCTGACTTTC.

The chain joins TRBV20-1 to TRBJ1-2, with D tentatively TRBD1 (5 bases). The V gene lost 7 bases and the J gene lost 7 bases, with 13 bases spanning the gap. Per the germline V gene, CDR1 is DFQATT and CDR2 is SNEGSKA (reference sequence). This CDR3 comprises 11 residues. Here the CDR3 DNA reads TGCAGTGGGGACGGACCCTCTGGCTACACCTTC. Amino acids: CSGDGPSGYTF.

The gene calls are TRBV28 and TRBJ1-1; D not resolved. Looked up from germline, CDR1 is MDHEN and CDR2 is SYDVKM. This CDR3 comprises 12 residues. Trimming left V 3 bases short and J 5 bases short, with 7 bases between. The CDR3 DNA is TGTGCCAGCAGTTTCTACTCTACTGAAGCTTTCTTT. Translation: CASSFYSTEAFF.

The CDR3 sequence: CASSPRSDTQYF. For the CDR3, the DNA is TGCGCCAGCAGCCCCCGGTCAGATACGCAGTATTTT. The rearrangement links TRBV4-1 to TRBJ2-3; D not resolved. Germline V gene lookup returns CDR1 MGHRA and CDR2 YSYEKL. This CDR3 contains 12 residues. Deletions cut 4 bases from V and 4 bases from J, with 6 bases between.

This clone was counted only a few times. The V gene is TRBV27, the J gene TRBJ1-4; 7 bases line up with TRBD1. The CDR3 is 16 amino acids. Germline V gives CDR1 MNHEY, CDR2 SMNVEV (reference sequence). V shed 6 bases, J shed 2 bases, and the junction held 9 bases outside the gene matches. The CDR3 loop is CASSSRGRQTNEKLFF. CDR3 nucleotides: TGTGCCAGCAGCAGCAGGGGGAGACAGACTAATGAAAAACTGTTTTTT.

The V and J genes are TRBV5-4 and TRBJ2-7; 15 positions match TRBD2. With V trimmed by 4 bases and J by 1 base, 3 bases remained unmatched. The germline V gene encodes CDR1 SGHNT and CDR2 YYREEE (reference sequence). The CDR3 sequence is 16 residues long. The CDR3 coding sequence is TGTGCCAGCAGCCAAGGACTAGCGGGAGGGTCCTACGAGCAGTACTTC. It is translated as CASSQGLAGGSYEQYF.

This clone has only a few counts. The chain recombines TRBV28 with TRBJ2-1; 9 nucleotides line up with TRBD1. The CDR3 sequence is 16 residues long. The V gene's germline CDR1 is MDHEN and CDR2 SYDVKM. The V and J ends lost 5 bases and 1 base, in that order; junction bases with no gene match: 6. The CDR3 DNA sequence: TGTGCCAGCAGTCCCACAGGGGGCGGGTCCTACAATGAGCAGTTCTTC. The encoded protein is CASSPTGGGSYNEQFF. Looking up the rest from reference TRBV28 and TRBJ2-1 gives the full variable domain: DVKVTQSSRYLVKRTGEKVFLECVQDMDHENMFWYRQDPGLGLRLIYFSYDVKMKEKGDIPEGYSVSREKKERFSLILESASTNQTSMYLCASSPTGGGSYNEQFFGPGTRLTVL.

CDR3 region: CASRLGGGYGYTF. CDR3 sequence (DNA): TGTGCCAGCAGGCTCGGTGGTGGCTATGGCTACACCTTC. The J gene is TRBJ1-2, the V gene TRBV2; D gene ambiguous. Germline assignment: CDR1 SNHLY and CDR2 FYNNEI. V lost 6 bases, J lost 4 bases, and 12 bases lay in between. The CDR3 extends over 13 amino acids.

This chain uses TRBV7-9 with TRBJ1-1; D might be TRBD1 (5 bases). There are 14 residues in the CDR3. The V gene's germline CDR1 is SEHNR and CDR2 FQNEAQ (reference sequence). Trimming removed 1 base from V and 6 bases from J, with 12 bases in between. DNA of the CDR3: TGTGCCAGCAGCTTAGAGCAGGGTTTTTCTGAAGCTTTCTTT. Translated: CASSLEQGFSEAFF.

The DNA for the CDR3 is TGTGCCAGTAGTATAGAAGTACTAGCGGGACCCTCTTACGAGCAGTACTTC. Encoded protein: CASSIEVLAGPSYEQYF. The chain recombines TRBV19 with TRBJ2-7; 10 bases are a match to TRBD2. With 0 bases clipped from V and 4 bases from J, the junction kept 9 bases outside the gene matches. The CDR3 is made up of 17 amino acids. Germline CDR1 reads LNHDA; CDR2 reads SQIVND (reference sequence).

The chain carries TRBV4-1 and TRBJ2-1; TRBD2 agrees at 9 bases. J was trimmed by 7 bases and V by 6 bases; bases with no gene match: 10. The V gene's germline CDR1 is MGHRA and CDR2 YSYEKL. The CDR3 consists of 15 residues. CDR3 bases: TGCGCCAGCAGGTCGGGGCTAGCGGGATCGAATGAGCAGTTCTTC. Amino acids: CASRSGLAGSNEQFF.

The chain combines TRBV4-1 with TRBJ1-2; TRBD1 might be the D (5 bases). CDR3 length: 15 amino acids. Between the trimmed V and J ends, which lost 0 bases and 4 bases, there was a span of 12 bases. The V gene's germline CDR1 is MGHRA and CDR2 YSYEKL. The CDR3 nucleotides read TGCGCCAGCAGCCAAGATCGAACAGGCGCCTATGGCTACACCTTC. Its protein is CASSQDRTGAYGYTF.

The rearrangement joins TRBV30 to TRBJ2-3; D remains ambiguous. CDR1 is GTSNPN, CDR2 SVGIG, per germline (reference sequence). V shed 0 bases and J shed 2 bases, with 6 bases lying between them. The CDR3 is 13 amino acids. The CDR3 bases are TGTGCCTGGAGTGTGACGGACACAGATACGCAGTATTTT. As protein: CAWSVTDTDTQYF.

V usage is TRBV9 and J usage is TRBJ2-7, with a tentative D call TRBD1 (6 bases). CDR1 and CDR2 from the germline V gene are SGDLS and YYNGEE. V was shortened by 0 bases and J by 5 bases, with 15 bases between the two germline ends. The CDR3 extends over 15 amino acids. The CDR3 nucleotides are TGTGCCAGCAGCGTAGAGGCCAGGGGATCGCACGAGCAGTACTTC. Its translation: CASSVEARGSHEQYF.

On this clone: One junction end disagrees with the germline gene, perhaps due to a read error. J is TRBJ2-3 and V is TRBV15, with D hard to call. The CDR3 is made up of 14 amino acids. Per the germline V gene, CDR1 is LNHNV and CDR2 is YYDKDF (reference sequence). CDR3: CATSRLMLGDTQYF. For the CDR3, the DNA is TGTGCCACAAGCAGACTTATGTTGGGGGATACGCAGTATTTT.

The rearrangement joins TRBV11-3 to TRBJ2-3; no definite D call. The CDR3 sequence is 12 residues long. Looked up from germline, CDR1 is SGHNT and CDR2 is YENEEA. V lost 6 bases, J lost 2 bases, and 6 bases lay in between. The CDR3 loop reads CASSPSTDTQYF. The CDR3 DNA reads as TGTGCCAGCAGTCCCTCCACAGATACGCAGTATTTT.

The chain links TRBV6-6 to TRBJ2-7, with 7 bases matching TRBD2. J was trimmed by 4 bases and V by 0 bases; bases with no gene match: 3. CDR1 MNHNY and CDR2 SVGAGI come from the germline V gene (reference sequence). The CDR3 is made up of 14 amino acids. Here the CDR3 reads CASSYSGREYEQYF. The CDR3 nucleotides are TGTGCCAGCAGTTACTCGGGGCGGGAGTACGAGCAGTACTTC.

The CDR3 coding sequence is TGCAGCGTTGGCCGGGACGGGAGCTCTGGAAACACCATATATTTT. Its protein product is CSVGRDGSSGNTIYF. The chain combines TRBV29-1 with TRBJ1-3, with D tentatively TRBD1 (5 bases). This CDR3 has 15 residues. V lost 4 bases and J 0 bases, leaving 13 bases between the germline ends. Germline CDR1 reads SQVTM; CDR2 reads ANQGSEA.

The chain employs TRBV7-6 and TRBJ2-1; weak D call: TRBD1 (6 bases). The CDR3 extends over 15 amino acids. The germline CDR1 and CDR2 sequences are SGHVS and FNYEAQ. Trimming pared 2 bases from V and 4 bases from J, leaving 12 bases between. The CDR3 loop reads CASSLNVDRYNEQFF. CDR3 sequence (DNA): TGTGCCAGCAGCTTAAATGTGGACAGATACAATGAGCAGTTCTTC.

This clone was recorded only once. The gene calls are TRBV19 and TRBJ1-5; TRBD1 matches 8 bases. The CDR3 spans 16 residues. V was pared by 6 bases and J by 4 bases, with 11 bases of the junction left unmatched. Germline-derived CDR1 and CDR2 are LNHDA and SQIVND (reference sequence). CDR3 nucleotides: TGTGCCAGTAGGGTAGCGACAGGGGCGGGTAATCAGCCCCAGCATTTT. It codes for CASRVATGAGNQPQHF.

This clone was seen just once. V and J are TRBV18 and TRBJ2-3, with unresolved D. V was pared by 1 base and J by 0 bases, with 14 bases between. From germline, CDR1 is KGHSH and CDR2 LQKENI. The CDR3 sequence is 17 residues long. The CDR3 spells CASSPLQTAESTDTQYF. CDR3 DNA: TGTGCCAGCTCACCACTTCAAACAGCCGAAAGCACAGATACGCAGTATTTT. The variable domain in full, completed from reference TRBV18 and TRBJ2-3, reads NAGVMQNPRHLVRRRGQEARLRCSPMKGHSHVYWYRQLPEEGLKFMVYLQKENIIDESGMPKERFSAEFPKEGPSILRIQQVVRGDSAAYFCASSPLQTAESTDTQYFGPGTRLTVL.

The chain employs TRBV10-3 and TRBJ1-2, with 8 nucleotides matching TRBD1. The CDR3 covers 14 residues. The J segment lost 4 bases and the V segment lost 6 bases, leaving 7 bases of the junction unmatched. Per germline, CDR1 ENHRY and CDR2 SYGVKD. CDR3 amino acids: CAISHGRGPYGYTF. The CDR3 bases are TGTGCCATCAGCCACGGCAGGGGGCCCTATGGCTACACCTTC.

The chain recombines TRBV19 with TRBJ1-5; D may be TRBD1 (5 bases). V gave up 7 bases and J gave up 11 bases, with 27 bases separating them. This CDR3 spans 16 amino acids. Germline CDR1 LNHDA, CDR2 SQIVND (reference sequence). Here the CDR3 reads CASMGMGVAGPRAQHF. In DNA form, the CDR3 reads TGTGCCAGTATGGGCATGGGGGTCGCAGGCCCGAGGGCCCAGCATTTT.

The rearrangement uses TRBV29-1 and TRBJ2-7, with D unresolved. Germline CDR1 is SQVTM and CDR2 is ANQGSEA. Trimming took 6 bases from V and 3 from J, leaving 12 bases between them. The CDR3 sequence is 12 residues long. CDR3 nucleotide sequence: TGCAGCGTGGAAACGGATCTCTACGAGCAGTACTTC. Protein product: CSVETDLYEQYF.

The chain recombines TRBV5-1 with TRBJ2-3; possible D gene TRBD2, 5 bases. Germline CDR1 is SGHRS and CDR2 is YFSETQ. The CDR3 totals 15 residues. Trimming pared 4 bases from V and 0 bases from J, leaving 12 bases between. CDR3 bases: TGCGCCAGCAGCCCCGGACGGACTAGCACAGATACGCAGTATTTT. It is translated as CASSPGRTSTDTQYF. The variable domain in full, completed from reference TRBV5-1 and TRBJ2-3, reads KAGVTQTPRYLIKTRGQQVTLSCSPISGHRSVSWYQQTPGQGLQFLFEYFSETQRNKGNFPGRFSGRQFSNSRSEMNVSTLELGDSALYLCASSPGRTSTDTQYFGPGTRLTVL.

J is TRBJ2-1 and V is TRBV19; either TRBD1 or TRBD2 may supply D (5 bases each). Per germline, CDR1 LNHDA and CDR2 SQIVND (reference sequence). The V end lost 3 bases, the J end lost 9 bases, and 18 bases lay between the germline ends. CDR3 length: 15 amino acids. The CDR3 DNA follows: TGTGCCAGTAGTATGAGTGGGCAGGGAGCTCGTGAGCAGTTCTTC. It encodes CASSMSGQGAREQFF.

CDR3 sequence reads: CASRGQGSNTEAFF. The CDR3, as DNA: TGCGCCAGCAGGGGACAGGGTTCGAACACTGAAGCTTTCTTT. The chain has TRBV10-2 and TRBJ1-1; TRBD1 matches 9 bases. Trimming cost V 6 bases and J 1 base; bases outside gene matches: 3. CDR1 is WSHSY and CDR2 is SAAADI in the germline V gene. CDR3 length equals 14 residues.

The chain employs TRBV11-2 and TRBJ1-1; D perhaps matches TRBD1 (5 bases). The V and J ends lost 5 bases and 1 base respectively, with 23 bases between them. CDR1 SGHAT and CDR2 FQNNGV come from the germline V gene. The CDR3 has 18 amino acids. The CDR3 loop is CASSRRLGQATTNTEAFF. The CDR3 DNA sequence: TGTGCCAGCAGCCGTCGGTTGGGGCAGGCGACCACGAACACTGAAGCTTTCTTT.

The V gene is TRBV2, the J gene TRBJ2-5; no firm D call. This CDR3 has 12 residues. Germline CDR1 is SNHLY and CDR2 is FYNNEI. The germline V and J ends were trimmed by 5 bases and 0 bases, with 4 bases remaining between them. The CDR3 protein is CASSPYQETQYF. The CDR3 DNA sequence: TGTGCCAGCAGTCCGTACCAAGAGACCCAGTACTTC.

As DNA, the CDR3 is TGTGCCAGCAGCTCACAAGGGAATCAGCCCCAGCATTTT. Encoded protein: CASSSQGNQPQHF. The rearrangement links TRBV7-2 to TRBJ1-5; D uncertain. Germline assignment: CDR1 SGHTA and CDR2 FQGNSA. This CDR3 spans 13 amino acids. V lost 4 bases and J lost 4, with 8 bases in between.

The chain recombines TRBV19 with TRBJ2-1; no reliable D call. This CDR3 has 15 amino acids. Germline V CDR1 and CDR2: LNHDA, SQIVND (reference sequence). The V end lost 3 bases, the J end lost 0 bases, and 9 bases lay between the germline ends. Here the CDR3 reads CASSIAASSYNEQFF. In DNA, the CDR3 is TGTGCCAGTAGTATCGCCGCCAGCTCCTACAATGAGCAGTTCTTC. Full variable domain (missing parts from reference TRBV19 and TRBJ2-1): DGGITQSPKYLFRKEGQNVTLSCEQNLNHDAMYWYRQDPGQGLRLIYYSQIVNDFQKGDIAEGYSVSREKKESFPLTVTSAQKNPTAFYLCASSIAASSYNEQFFGPGTRLTVL.

There are a few counts of this clone. This sequence joins TRBV7-2 and TRBJ2-1; 10 bases are shared with TRBD2. The CDR3 runs 15 residues. Germline V gene sequence: CDR1 SGHTA, CDR2 FQGNSA. V was clipped by 1 base and J by 15 bases; unmatched bases: 12. The chain's CDR3 is CASSLEVGLAGDLFF. For the CDR3, the DNA is TGTGCCAGCAGCTTAGAAGTGGGGCTAGCGGGGGATCTGTTCTTC.